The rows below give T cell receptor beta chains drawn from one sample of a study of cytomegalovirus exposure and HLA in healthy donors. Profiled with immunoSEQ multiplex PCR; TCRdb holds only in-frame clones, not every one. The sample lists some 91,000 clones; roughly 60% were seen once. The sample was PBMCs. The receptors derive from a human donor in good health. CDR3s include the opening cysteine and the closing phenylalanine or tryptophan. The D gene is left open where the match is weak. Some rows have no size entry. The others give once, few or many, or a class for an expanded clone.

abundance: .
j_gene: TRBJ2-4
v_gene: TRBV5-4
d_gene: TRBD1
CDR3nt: TGTGCCAGCAGCTTCGACAGGGGCATAGCCAAAAACATTCAGTACTTC
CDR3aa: CASSFDRGIAKNIQYF

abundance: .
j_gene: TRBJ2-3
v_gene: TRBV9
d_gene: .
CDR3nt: TGTGCCAGCAGGGGACTCTCAACAGATACGCAGTATTTT
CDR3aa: CASRGLSTDTQYF

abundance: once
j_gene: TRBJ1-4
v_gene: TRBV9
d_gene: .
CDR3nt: TGTGCCAGCAGCGGCCCAGGGAATGAAAAACTGTTTTTT
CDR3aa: CASSGPGNEKLFF

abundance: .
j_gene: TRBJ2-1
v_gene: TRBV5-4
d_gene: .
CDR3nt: TGTGCCAGCAGCTTGGACAGCAGCTCCTACAATGAGCAGTTCTTC
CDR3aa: CASSLDSSSYNEQFF

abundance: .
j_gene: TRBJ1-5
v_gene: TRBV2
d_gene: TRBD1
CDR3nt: TGTGCCAGCACGACGGGACAGGGGCGGAACAATCAGCCCCAGCATTTT
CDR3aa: CASTTGQGRNNQPQHF

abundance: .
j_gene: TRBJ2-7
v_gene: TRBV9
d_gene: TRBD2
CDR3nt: TGTGCCAGCAGCGGACCGGGGGGGAACGAGCAGTACTTC
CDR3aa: CASSGPGGNEQYF

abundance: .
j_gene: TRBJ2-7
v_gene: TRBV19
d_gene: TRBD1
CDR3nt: TGTGCCAGTAGCGGGACAGCCGGCTACGAGCAGTACTTC
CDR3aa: CASSGTAGYEQYF

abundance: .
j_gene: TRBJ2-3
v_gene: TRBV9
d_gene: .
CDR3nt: TGTGCCAGCAGCGTAAGCCCAGGGCGCACAGATACGCAGTATTTT
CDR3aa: CASSVSPGRTDTQYF

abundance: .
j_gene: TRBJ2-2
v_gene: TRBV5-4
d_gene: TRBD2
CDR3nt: TGTGCCAGCAGCTTGGGGCGGGGGGGGTACACCGGGGAGCTGTTTTTT
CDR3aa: CASSLGRGGYTGELFF

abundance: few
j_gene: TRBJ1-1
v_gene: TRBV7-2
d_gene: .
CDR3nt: TGTGCCAGCAGCTACAACAACAGGAACACTGAAGCTTTCTTT
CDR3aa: CASSYNNRNTEAFF

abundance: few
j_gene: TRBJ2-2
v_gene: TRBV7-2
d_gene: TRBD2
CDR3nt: TGTGCCAGCAGCTTAGGGCCGTGGCGGGGGGAGACCGGGGAGCTGTTTTTT
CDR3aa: CASSLGPWRGETGELFF

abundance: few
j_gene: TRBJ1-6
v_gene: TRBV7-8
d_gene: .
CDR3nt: TGTGCCAGCAGCTTAACAGTCCCTAATTCACCCCTCCACTTT
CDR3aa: CASSLTVPNSPLHF

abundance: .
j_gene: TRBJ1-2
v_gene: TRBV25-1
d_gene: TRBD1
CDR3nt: TGTGCCAGCAGAGAGGGGGCCAACTATGGCTACACCTTC
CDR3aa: CASREGANYGYTF

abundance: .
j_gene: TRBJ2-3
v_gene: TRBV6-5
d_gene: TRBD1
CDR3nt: TGTGCCAGCAGTTACGGGGACAGAATCACAGATACGCAGTATTTT
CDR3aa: CASSYGDRITDTQYF

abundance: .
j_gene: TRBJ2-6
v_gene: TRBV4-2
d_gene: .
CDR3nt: TGTGCCAGCAGCCAAGATGCTACCCGCTCTGGGGCCAACGTCCTGACTTTC
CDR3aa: CASSQDATRSGANVLTF

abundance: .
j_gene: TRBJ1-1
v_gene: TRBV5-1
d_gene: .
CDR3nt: TGCGCCAGCAGCCCCGACAGTCCAACCCGCACTGAAGCTTTCTTT
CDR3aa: CASSPDSPTRTEAFF

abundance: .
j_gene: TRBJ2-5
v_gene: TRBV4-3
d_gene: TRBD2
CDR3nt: TGCGCTAGCAGCCGCGAGGGACTAGCCCAAGAGACCCAGTACTTC
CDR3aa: CASSREGLAQETQYF

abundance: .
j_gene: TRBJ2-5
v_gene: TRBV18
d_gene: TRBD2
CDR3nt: TGTGCCAGCTCACTATCGACTAGCGGGCAAGAGACCCAGTACTTC
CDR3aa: CASSLSTSGQETQYF

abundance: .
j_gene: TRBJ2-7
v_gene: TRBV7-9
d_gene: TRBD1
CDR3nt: TGTGCCAGCAGCATACAGGGGGCCTCCTACGAGCAGTACTTC
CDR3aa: CASSIQGASYEQYF

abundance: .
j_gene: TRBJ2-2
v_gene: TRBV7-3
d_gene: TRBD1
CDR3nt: TGTGCCAGCAGCCCACAGGGGGCGCGGAACACCGGGGAGCTGTTTTTT
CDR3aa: CASSPQGARNTGELFF

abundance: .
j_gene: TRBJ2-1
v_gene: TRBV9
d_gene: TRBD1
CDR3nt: TGTGCCAGCAGCGCACAGGGGGCGCGAAGTGAGCAGTTCTTC
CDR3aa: CASSAQGARSEQFF

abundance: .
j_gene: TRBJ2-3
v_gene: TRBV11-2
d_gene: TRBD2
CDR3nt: TGTGCCAGCAGCTTGAATAGCGGGAGCACAGATACGCAGTATTTT
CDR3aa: CASSLNSGSTDTQYF

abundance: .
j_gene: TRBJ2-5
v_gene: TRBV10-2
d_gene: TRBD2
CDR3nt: TGCGCCAGCAGGGGGACTAGCGGGGGCCAAGAGACCCAGTACTTC
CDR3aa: CASRGTSGGQETQYF